This T cell receptor (beta chain) is from a study of cytomegalovirus exposure and HLA in healthy donors. This PCR relied on a set of 60 Vbeta primers and 13 Jbeta primers. Libraries were prepared by immunoSEQ multiplex PCR; TCRdb keeps only in-frame clonotypes and omits some of them. Among under 200,000 clones listed, approximately 80% were seen once. V lost 4 bases to trimming and J lost 5 bases, with 19 bases between them. The CDR3 is 15 residues long. The V gene's germline CDR1 is SGHRS and CDR2 YFSETQ. The clonotype was recovered from a man over 45 in good health and CMV-seropositive. The genes are TRBV5-1 and TRBJ2-7; weak D call: TRBD2 (6 bases). The specimen was PBMCs. CDR3 in DNA: TGCGCCAGCAGCCCCTACGGAGGGGCGGCGGACGAGCAGTACTTC. This sequence encodes CASSPYGGAADEQYF.